These 15 T cell receptor beta chains share one sample of origin, sequenced in a study of cytomegalovirus exposure and HLA in healthy donors. PCR amplification relied on 60 Vbeta primers (plus 13 Jbeta primers). The repertoire was sequenced with immunoSEQ multiplex PCR; TCRdb's copy has only in-frame clones and lacks some. The data show 150,000 to 200,000 clones, with about 70% seen just once and approximately 2.8% held by the top ten. Material: PBMCs. These receptor sequences come from a male donor in good health and CMV-seronegative.

V gene TRBV4-1 combines with J gene TRBJ1-2, with D possibly being TRBD1 (6 bases). There are 15 residues in the CDR3. V dropped 0 bases and J dropped 7 bases, with 15 bases sitting between them. Germline CDR1 MGHRA, CDR2 YSYEKL. CDR3 protein: CASSQDSQGRGGYTF. In DNA, the CDR3 is TGCGCCAGCAGCCAAGACTCCCAGGGGCGAGGTGGCTACACCTTC.

Written as DNA, the CDR3 is TGTGCCAGCAGTTACCAGGGTTGGTATGGCTACACCTTC. This gives the protein CASSYQGWYGYTF. This chain links TRBV6-5 with TRBJ1-2; TRBD1 is a possible D gene (5 bases). The germline V gene has CDR1 MNHEY and CDR2 SVGAGI. The CDR3 covers 13 residues. Trimming left V 2 bases short and J 5 bases short, with 9 bases between.

The genes are TRBV2 and TRBJ1-1; tentative D call: TRBD1 (5 bases). CDR3 length: 14 amino acids. Trimming removed 3 bases from V and 0 bases from J, with 8 bases in between. The germline V gene encodes CDR1 SNHLY and CDR2 FYNNEI. CDR3 sequence reads: CASSEEGMNTEAFF. The CDR3 DNA sequence: TGTGCCAGCAGTGAGGAGGGGATGAACACTGAAGCTTTCTTT.

The V and J genes are TRBV18 and TRBJ2-7, with 8 bases matching TRBD1. V dropped 6 bases and J dropped 0; count of bases not matched to a gene: 7. The CDR3 spans 15 residues. Looked up from germline, CDR1 is KGHSH and CDR2 is LQKENI. Here the CDR3 DNA reads TGTGCCAGCTCCCAGACAGGGGACAGCTCCTACGAGCAGTACTTC. It is translated as CASSQTGDSSYEQYF.

V and J are TRBV5-1 and TRBJ2-5; D call uncertain. The CDR3 contains 12 residues. Germline V gene lookup returns CDR1 SGHRS and CDR2 YFSETQ. The V and J ends lost 1 base and 4 bases respectively, with 5 bases between them. In DNA, the CDR3 is TGCGCCAGCAGCTTGACCGGAGAGACCCAGTACTTC. The encoded protein is CASSLTGETQYF.

The chain couples TRBV6-1 to TRBJ2-7, with 7 bases aligning to TRBD1. Germline CDR1 reads MNHNS; CDR2 reads SASEGT. The CDR3 has 14 amino acids. V lost 6 bases to trimming and J lost 3 bases; unmatched junction nucleotides: 8. The CDR3 here is CASRISGQLYEQYF. CDR3 nucleotides: TGTGCCAGCAGAATTTCGGGACAGCTCTACGAGCAGTACTTC.

This clone has only one observation. The chain links TRBV5-1 to TRBJ2-7, with a weak D call TRBD2 (5 bases). CDR3 size: 14 residues. V was clipped by 5 bases and J by 0 bases, with 12 bases between them. From germline, CDR1 is SGHRS and CDR2 YFSETQ. Here the CDR3 DNA reads TGCGCCAGCAGTTGGACTCTCCTCTCCTACGAGCAGTACTTC. Amino acids: CASSWTLLSYEQYF.

This clone was picked up a small number of times. V and J are TRBV12-5 and TRBJ1-1; TRBD1 aligns across 8 bases. Looked up from germline, CDR1 is LGHNT and CDR2 is FRNRAP. The V and J ends lost 6 bases and 1 base, in that order; junction bases with no gene match: 4. This CDR3 has 14 residues. CDR3 in DNA: TGTGCTAGTGGCCTGACAGGGGAGAACACTGAAGCTTTCTTT. Encoded protein: CASGLTGENTEAFF.

The table lists this clone with a count of one. The chain couples TRBV7-3 to TRBJ2-7; 8 positions agree with TRBD2. This CDR3 has 19 residues. Germline CDR1 is SGHTA and CDR2 is FQGTGA. The ends lost 4 bases at V and 0 bases at J; junction bases unmatched: 17. The CDR3 spells CASSSRGVAGPSSSYEQYF. CDR3 nucleotides: TGTGCCAGCAGCTCGCGCGGGGTAGCGGGGCCCTCGAGCTCCTACGAGCAGTACTTC.

The V gene is TRBV9, the J gene TRBJ2-5, with D tentatively TRBD2 (5 bases). CDR1 is SGDLS, CDR2 YYNGEE, per germline. V lost 0 bases and J lost 4, with 19 bases in between. CDR3 size: 17 residues. The CDR3 bases are TGTGCCAGCAGCGTAGCTTCGAGAGCGGATGGAGCAGAGACCCAGTACTTC. Translating gives CASSVASRADGAETQYF.

The V and J genes are TRBV6-6 and TRBJ1-5, with D possibly matching TRBD1 (5 bases). The germline V gene encodes CDR1 MNHNY and CDR2 SVGAGI (reference sequence). CDR3 size: 14 residues. The V and J ends lost 5 bases and 9 bases respectively, with 17 bases between them. CDR3 region: CASSQLAGPGPQHF. CDR3 DNA: TGTGCCAGCAGTCAACTGGCGGGGCCTGGGCCCCAGCATTTT.

This clone has a single count. This chain links TRBV5-4 with TRBJ2-5, with TRBD2 identical over 7 bases. Germline CDR1 is SGHNT and CDR2 is YYREEE (reference sequence). This CDR3 has 15 residues. Trimming removed 4 bases from V and 5 bases from J; junction bases left unmatched: 11. The CDR3 sequence is CASSALGGTGETQYF. CDR3 nucleotides: TGTGCCAGCAGCGCCCTGGGGGGGACGGGGGAGACCCAGTACTTC.

This rearrangement joins TRBV28 to TRBJ2-1; 11 bases are a match to TRBD2. Germline V gene data show CDR1 as MDHEN and CDR2 as SYDVKM. CDR3 size: 15 residues. The junction had 3 bases not matched to a gene; V was cut back by 5 bases and J by 3 bases. The CDR3 is CASSPLAGGYNEQFF. CDR3 nucleotides: TGTGCCAGCAGTCCCCTAGCGGGGGGCTACAATGAGCAGTTCTTC.

This sequence joins TRBV7-3 and TRBJ1-1; 12 bases map to TRBD1. Germline loops: CDR1 SGHTA, CDR2 FQGTGA. The CDR3 is 18 amino acids. V shed 4 bases, J shed 1 base, and the junction held 10 bases outside the gene matches. CDR3 DNA: TGTGCCAGCAGCTCAAGGGGACAGGGGGCTTTGGGGAACACTGAAGCTTTCTTT. Translating it yields CASSSRGQGALGNTEAFF.

This clone was seen once. The chain carries TRBV6-5 and TRBJ2-7; D perhaps matches TRBD1 (8 bases). Trimming shortened V by 6 bases and J by 2 bases, and 17 bases separated the two germline ends. The CDR3 has 15 residues. Germline CDR1 and CDR2: MNHEY and SVGAGI. The CDR3 bases are TGTGCCAGCAGCGATACAGGGGGGACTACCTACGAGCAGTACTTC. Protein: CASSDTGGTTYEQYF.